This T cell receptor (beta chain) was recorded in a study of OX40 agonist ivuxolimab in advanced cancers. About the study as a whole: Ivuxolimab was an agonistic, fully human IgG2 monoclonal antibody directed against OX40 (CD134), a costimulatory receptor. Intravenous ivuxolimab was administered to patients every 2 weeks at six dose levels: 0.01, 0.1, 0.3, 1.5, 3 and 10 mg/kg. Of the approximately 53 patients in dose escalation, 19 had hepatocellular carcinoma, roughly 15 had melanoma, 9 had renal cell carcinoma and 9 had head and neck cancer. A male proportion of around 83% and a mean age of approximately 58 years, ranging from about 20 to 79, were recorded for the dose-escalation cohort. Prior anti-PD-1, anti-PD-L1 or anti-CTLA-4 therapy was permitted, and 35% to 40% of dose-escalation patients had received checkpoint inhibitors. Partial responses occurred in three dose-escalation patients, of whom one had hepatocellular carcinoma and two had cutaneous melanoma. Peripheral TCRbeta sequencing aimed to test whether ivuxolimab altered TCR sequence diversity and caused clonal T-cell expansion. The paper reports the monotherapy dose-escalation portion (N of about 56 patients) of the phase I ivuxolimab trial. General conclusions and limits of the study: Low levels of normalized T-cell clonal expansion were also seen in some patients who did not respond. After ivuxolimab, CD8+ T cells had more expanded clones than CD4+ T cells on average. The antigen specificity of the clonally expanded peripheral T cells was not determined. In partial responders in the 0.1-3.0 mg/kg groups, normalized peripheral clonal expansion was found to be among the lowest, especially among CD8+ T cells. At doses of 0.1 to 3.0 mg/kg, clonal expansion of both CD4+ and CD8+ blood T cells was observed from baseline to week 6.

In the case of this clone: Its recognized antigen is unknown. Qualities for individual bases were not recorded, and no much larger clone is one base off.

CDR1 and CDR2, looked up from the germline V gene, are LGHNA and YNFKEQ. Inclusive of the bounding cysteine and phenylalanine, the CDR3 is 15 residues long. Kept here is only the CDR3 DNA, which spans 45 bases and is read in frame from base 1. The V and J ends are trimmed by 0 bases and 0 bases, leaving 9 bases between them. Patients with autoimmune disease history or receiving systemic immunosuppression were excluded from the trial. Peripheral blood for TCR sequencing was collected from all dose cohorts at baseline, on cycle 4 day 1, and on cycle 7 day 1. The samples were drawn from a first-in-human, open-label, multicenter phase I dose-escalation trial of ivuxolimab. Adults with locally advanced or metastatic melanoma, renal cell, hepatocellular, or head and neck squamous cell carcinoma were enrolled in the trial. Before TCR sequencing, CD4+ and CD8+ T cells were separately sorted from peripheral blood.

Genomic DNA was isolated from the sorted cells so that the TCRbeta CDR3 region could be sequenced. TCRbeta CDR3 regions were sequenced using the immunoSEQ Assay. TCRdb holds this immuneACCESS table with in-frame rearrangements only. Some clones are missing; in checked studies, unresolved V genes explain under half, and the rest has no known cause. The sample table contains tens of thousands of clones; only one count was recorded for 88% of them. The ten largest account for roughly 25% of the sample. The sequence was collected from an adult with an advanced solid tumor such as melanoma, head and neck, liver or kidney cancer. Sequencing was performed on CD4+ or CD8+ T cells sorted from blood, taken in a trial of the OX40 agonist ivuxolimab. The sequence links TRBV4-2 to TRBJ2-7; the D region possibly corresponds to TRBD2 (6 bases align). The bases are TGTGCCAGCAGCCAAGAGGGGGGACCCTCCTACGAGCAGTACTTC. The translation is CASSQEGGPSYEQYF.